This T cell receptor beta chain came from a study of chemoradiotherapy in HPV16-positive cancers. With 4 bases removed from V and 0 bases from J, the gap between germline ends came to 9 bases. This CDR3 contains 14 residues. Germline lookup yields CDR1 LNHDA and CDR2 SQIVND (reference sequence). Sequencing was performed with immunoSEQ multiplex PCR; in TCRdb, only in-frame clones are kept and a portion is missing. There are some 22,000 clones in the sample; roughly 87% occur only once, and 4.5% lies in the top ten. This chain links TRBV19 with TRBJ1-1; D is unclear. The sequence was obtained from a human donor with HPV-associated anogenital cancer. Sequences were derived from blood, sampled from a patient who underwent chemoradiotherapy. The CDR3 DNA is TGTGCCAGTAGTAGGGCAACCCTGAACACTGAAGCTTTCTTT. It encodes CASSRATLNTEAFF.